The 28 T cell receptor beta chains given below trace back to one sample, sequenced in a study of T cell changes during pregnancy in multiple sclerosis. Method: immunoSEQ multiplex PCR; TCRdb's copy keeps in-frame clones and lacks some. Of 37,000 or so clones detected, approximately 88% appear once; the ten largest clones hold roughly 1.2%. Here the sequenced sample was CD4+ T cells from peripheral blood mononuclear cells, taken before pregnancy. The receptors were sampled from a female donor with multiple sclerosis, enrolled in a pregnancy study.

The V call is TRBV19, the J call TRBJ2-1, with D possibly TRBD2 on 7 matching bases. With 3 bases removed from V and 4 bases from J, the gap between germline ends came to 16 bases. CDR1 and CDR2 from the germline V gene are LNHDA and SQIVND (reference sequence). This CDR3 is 16 amino acids long. CDR3 residues: CASSIEGGTPYNEQFF. The CDR3 bases are TGTGCCAGTAGTATTGAGGGGGGGACTCCGTACAATGAGCAGTTCTTC.

This clone is classed as medium-sized. The chain links TRBV11-2 to TRBJ2-2; no reliable D call. The CDR3 extends over 15 amino acids. V lost 5 bases and J 4 bases, leaving 14 bases between the germline ends. Germline V CDR1 and CDR2: SGHAT, FQNNGV. The CDR3 sequence is CASSLKQYGTGELFF. CDR3 in DNA: TGTGCCAGCAGCCTTAAACAGTACGGCACCGGGGAGCTGTTTTTT.

The chain is built from TRBV4-3 and TRBJ2-5, with D perhaps TRBD2 (6 bases). The V gene lost 0 bases and the J gene lost 2 bases, with 13 bases spanning the gap. The CDR3 totals 16 residues. Germline CDR1 and CDR2: LGHNA and YSLEER. The CDR3 DNA sequence: TGCGCCAGCAGCCAAGATGCGAATAGCGGTCAAGAGACCCAGTACTTC. Protein: CASSQDANSGQETQYF.

The rearrangement uses TRBV4-1 and TRBJ1-2; TRBD1 matches at 10 bases. CDR1 and CDR2 (germline): MGHRA, YSYEKL. V was clipped by 3 bases and J by 3 bases; unmatched bases: 4. The CDR3 spans 15 residues. As DNA, the CDR3 is TGCGCCAGCAGCCACGTCGGACAGGGGGACTATGGCTACACCTTC. The encoded protein is CASSHVGQGDYGYTF.

The chain recombines TRBV6-5 with TRBJ2-7, with 7 nucleotides matching TRBD1. The germline gives CDR1 MNHEY, CDR2 SVGAGI. V was pared by 5 bases and J by 2 bases, with 9 bases of the junction left unmatched. The CDR3 loop spans 15 amino acids. The DNA for the CDR3 is TGTGCCAGCAGTAACCCAGGGGGTAGTGCCTACGAGCAGTACTTC. Its protein is CASSNPGGSAYEQYF.

The gene calls are TRBV10-3 and TRBJ2-3, with a tentative D call TRBD1 (5 bases). CDR3 length: 12 amino acids. Between the trimmed V and J ends, which lost 3 bases and 5 bases, there was a span of 6 bases. The germline CDR1 and CDR2 sequences are ENHRY and SYGVKD. The CDR3 spells CAISDRGDTQYF. CDR3 in DNA: TGTGCCATCAGTGATAGGGGAGATACGCAGTATTTT.

The rearrangement uses TRBV19 and TRBJ2-1; 11 nucleotides line up with TRBD2. Germline V lookup: CDR1 LNHDA, CDR2 SQIVND (reference sequence). The CDR3 runs 15 residues. J lost 5 bases, V lost 5 bases, and 5 bases had no gene match. The CDR3 DNA sequence: TGTGCCAGTAGTTGGGGACTAGCGGTCGACAATGAGCAGTTCTTC. Protein: CASSWGLAVDNEQFF.

The chain joins TRBV18 to TRBJ1-2; D is ambiguous. V lost 3 bases and J lost 2, with 10 bases in between. The CDR3 is 14 residues long. Germline CDR1 KGHSH, CDR2 LQKENI. As DNA, the CDR3 is TGTGCCAGCTCACCCATGAGCCTCAACTATGGCTACACCTTC. Amino acid sequence: CASSPMSLNYGYTF.

The gene calls are TRBV9 and TRBJ1-4; D is unresolved. The CDR3 has 15 amino acids. With 0 bases removed from V and 1 base from J, the gap between germline ends came to 7 bases. The germline CDR1 and CDR2 sequences are SGDLS and YYNGEE. As DNA, the CDR3 is TGTGCCAGCAGCGTAGGGCTCAGAACTAATGAAAAACTGTTTTTT. Translation gives CASSVGLRTNEKLFF.

The gene calls are TRBV9 and TRBJ2-2; D perhaps matches TRBD2 (7 bases). Germline CDR1 reads SGDLS; CDR2 reads YYNGEE. Trimming pared 3 bases from V and 4 bases from J, leaving 13 bases between. CDR3 size: 15 residues. In nucleotides, the CDR3 is TGTGCCAGCAGCGCAGTCGGGGGGCCCACCGGGGAGCTGTTTTTT. It translates to CASSAVGGPTGELFF. Full variable domain (rest looked up from reference TRBV9 and TRBJ2-2): DSGVTQTPKHLITATGQRVTLRCSPRSGDLSVYWYQQSLDQGLQFLIQYYNGEERAKGNILERFSAQQFPDLHSELNLSSLELGDSALYFCASSAVGGPTGELFFGEGSRLTVL.

The chain carries TRBV28 and TRBJ2-7; 7 nucleotides align to TRBD1. The CDR3 consists of 14 residues. Germline CDR1 is MDHEN and CDR2 is SYDVKM. Trimming removed 3 bases from V and 3 bases from J; junction bases left unmatched: 5. The CDR3 loop is CASSFVRDSYEQYF. The CDR3 DNA reads as TGTGCCAGCAGTTTCGTTAGGGACAGCTACGAGCAGTACTTC.

The chain is built from TRBV29-1 and TRBJ2-7; 13 nucleotides line up with TRBD2. Germline V gene lookup returns CDR1 SQVTM and CDR2 ANQGSEA. J gave up 6 bases and V 6 bases, and 5 bases lay outside the gene matches. This CDR3 spans 13 amino acids. The CDR3 coding sequence is TGCAGCGTCGAGACTAGCGGGAGGTTCGAGCAGTACTTC. Encoded protein: CSVETSGRFEQYF.

This rearrangement joins TRBV7-2 to TRBJ2-5, with a tentative D call TRBD2 (5 bases). Trimming removed 2 bases at V and 2 bases at J, with 12 bases between. The germline gives CDR1 SGHTA, CDR2 FQGNSA. The CDR3 is 15 amino acids. The CDR3 nucleotides are TGTGCCAGCAGCTTACAGCTAGCAAGGCAAGAGACCCAGTACTTC. Translation gives CASSLQLARQETQYF.

The chain is built from TRBV2 and TRBJ2-1; 7 bases agree with TRBD2. The CDR3 consists of 13 residues. CDR1 is SNHLY and CDR2 is FYNNEI in the germline V gene. V was clipped by 6 bases and J by 8 bases; unmatched bases: 7. The DNA for the CDR3 is TGTGCCAGCAGCTACGGGGAGGGAGATGAGCAGTTCTTC. Translating it yields CASSYGEGDEQFF. Combining the CDR3 with reference TRBV2 and TRBJ2-1 gives the whole variable domain EPEVTQTPSHQVTQMGQEVILRCVPISNHLYFYWYRQILGQKVEFLVSFYNNEISEKSEIFDDQFSVERPDGSNFTLKIRSTKLEDSAMYFCASSYGEGDEQFFGPGTRLTVL.

This chain connects TRBV9 to TRBJ2-1; TRBD2 matches 8 bases. The CDR3 totals 17 residues. CDR1 and CDR2 (germline): SGDLS, YYNGEE. V lost 4 bases, J lost 7 bases, and 16 bases stayed unmatched. The CDR3 here is CASSPKASVRGGNEQFF. As DNA, the CDR3 is TGTGCCAGCAGCCCCAAAGCGAGCGTACGGGGGGGAAATGAGCAGTTCTTC. The full variable domain, its missing parts supplied by reference TRBV9 and TRBJ2-1, is DSGVTQTPKHLITATGQRVTLRCSPRSGDLSVYWYQQSLDQGLQFLIQYYNGEERAKGNILERFSAQQFPDLHSELNLSSLELGDSALYFCASSPKASVRGGNEQFFGPGTRLTVL.

This chain links TRBV7-2 with TRBJ1-4; D might be TRBD1 (5 bases). Trimming removed 6 bases from V and 3 bases from J, with 14 bases in between. Looked up from germline, CDR1 is SGHTA and CDR2 is FQGNSA. The CDR3 loop spans 15 amino acids. The CDR3: CASSPPGGANEKLFF. The CDR3 coding sequence is TGTGCCAGCAGTCCTCCCGGGGGGGCTAATGAAAAACTGTTTTTT.

The chain has TRBV5-4 and TRBJ1-1; possibly TRBD1 for D (6 bases). The CDR3 runs 13 residues. Trimming took off 4 bases at V and 2 bases at J, with 9 bases between the two ends. CDR1 and CDR2 (germline): SGHNT, YYREEE (reference sequence). CDR3 in DNA: TGTGCCAGCAGCCGGACAGAAAACACTGAAGCTTTCTTT. Encoded protein: CASSRTENTEAFF. Complete variable domain (other parts from reference TRBV5-4 and TRBJ1-1): ETGVTQSPTHLIKTRGQQVTLRCSSQSGHNTVSWYQQALGQGPQFIFQYYREEENGRGNFPPRFSGLQFPNYSSELNVNALELDDSALYLCASSRTENTEAFFGQGTRLTVV.

There are a few counts of this clone. This chain uses TRBV19 with TRBJ1-2, with 12 bases fitting TRBD1. The ends lost 8 bases at V and 6 bases at J; junction bases unmatched: 7. Germline V gene data show CDR1 as LNHDA and CDR2 as SQIVND (reference sequence). This CDR3 contains 14 residues. CDR3 residues: CASRGQGAVHGYTF. In nucleotides, the CDR3 is TGTGCCAGTCGGGGACAGGGGGCTGTTCATGGCTACACCTTC.

The rearrangement uses TRBV10-1 and TRBJ2-5, with 9 bases aligning to TRBD2. This CDR3 is built from 16 residues. Losses at the gene ends were 9 bases for V and 4 bases for J; bases not matched to a gene: 15. Germline CDR1 reads WNHNN; CDR2 reads SYGVQD (reference sequence). The CDR3 sequence: CASSGRRLLEGETQYF. CDR3 coding DNA: TGCGCCAGTAGCGGGAGACGGCTTCTTGAAGGAGAGACCCAGTACTTC.

The rearrangement links TRBV6-1 to TRBJ2-7; TRBD2 might be the D (5 bases). Germline CDR1 and CDR2: MNHNS and SASEGT. This CDR3 contains 14 residues. The ends were cut back, 6 bases at V and 7 bases at J, with 19 bases in the middle. The CDR3 here is CASSDQGLGLEQYF. CDR3 in DNA: TGTGCCAGCAGCGACCAAGGACTCGGGTTAGAGCAGTACTTC.

This chain joins TRBV30 and TRBJ2-7; weak D call: TRBD2 (5 bases). V gave up 1 base and J gave up 5 bases, with 12 bases separating them. The CDR3 runs to 13 residues. CDR1 and CDR2 from the germline V gene are GTSNPN and SVGIG (reference sequence). The CDR3 region has the DNA TGTGCCTGGAGTGACGGGATAGGGCACGAGCAGTACTTC. The encoded protein is CAWSDGIGHEQYF.

The V call is TRBV2, the J call TRBJ2-1, with unresolved D. The CDR3 has 11 amino acids. Germline V gene data show CDR1 as SNHLY and CDR2 as FYNNEI. The ends were cut back, 8 bases at V and 9 bases at J, with 11 bases in the middle. As DNA, the CDR3 is TGTGCCAGCCGTCGGGTTGGTGAGCAGTTCTTC. It encodes CASRRVGEQFF.

The chain has TRBV28 and TRBJ1-1; possible D gene TRBD1, 6 bases. V gave up 9 bases and J gave up 1 base, with 15 bases separating them. Per the germline V gene, CDR1 is MDHEN and CDR2 is SYDVKM. The CDR3 contains 14 residues. CDR3 nucleotides: TGTGCCAGTATACTACAGGGCGGGAACACTGAAGCTTTCTTT. It yields the protein CASILQGGNTEAFF.

The genes are TRBV7-3 and TRBJ2-1, with 10 bases that match TRBD1. The V segment lost 3 bases and the J segment 4 bases; nucleotides outside the gene matches: 6. The CDR3 covers 16 residues. Germline V gives CDR1 SGHTA, CDR2 FQGTGA. The CDR3 here is CASSFGGDRGYNEQFF. The CDR3 nucleotides read TGTGCCAGCAGCTTTGGGGGGGACAGGGGATACAATGAGCAGTTCTTC.

The rearrangement links TRBV10-3 to TRBJ2-1; 8 nucleotides line up with TRBD2. Trimming removed 7 bases from V and 4 bases from J; junction bases left unmatched: 9. Per germline, CDR1 ENHRY and CDR2 SYGVKD. The CDR3 length is 15 residues. The CDR3 loop is CAIMATSGNYNEQFF. CDR3 nucleotide sequence: TGTGCCATCATGGCTACTAGCGGTAATTACAATGAGCAGTTCTTC.

The CDR3 bases are TGTGCCATCAGGATGGGACAGGGGATAGATACGCAGTATTTT. Encoded protein: CAIRMGQGIDTQYF. V and J are TRBV10-3 and TRBJ2-3; 10 nucleotides match TRBD1. The CDR3 consists of 14 residues. CDR1 is ENHRY and CDR2 is SYGVKD in the germline V gene. The trim removed 6 bases at V and 5 bases at J, leaving 5 bases unmatched.

The gene calls are TRBV6-5 and TRBJ1-2; TRBD1 agrees at 7 bases. The CDR3 sequence is 13 residues long. The V segment lost 7 bases and the J segment 2 bases; nucleotides outside the gene matches: 4. Germline lookup yields CDR1 MNHEY and CDR2 SVGAGI. The CDR3 coding sequence is TGTGCCAGCACCCAGGGGGTGAACTATGGCTACACCTTC. Amino acid sequence: CASTQGVNYGYTF.

The chain recombines TRBV7-2 with TRBJ1-2; D not certain. The CDR3 is 14 residues long. Between the trimmed V and J ends, which lost 1 base and 6 bases, there was a span of 12 bases. Germline lookup yields CDR1 SGHTA and CDR2 FQGNSA. CDR3 protein: CASSLGRGINGYTF. The CDR3 DNA follows: TGTGCCAGCAGCTTAGGGCGGGGAATCAATGGCTACACCTTC.